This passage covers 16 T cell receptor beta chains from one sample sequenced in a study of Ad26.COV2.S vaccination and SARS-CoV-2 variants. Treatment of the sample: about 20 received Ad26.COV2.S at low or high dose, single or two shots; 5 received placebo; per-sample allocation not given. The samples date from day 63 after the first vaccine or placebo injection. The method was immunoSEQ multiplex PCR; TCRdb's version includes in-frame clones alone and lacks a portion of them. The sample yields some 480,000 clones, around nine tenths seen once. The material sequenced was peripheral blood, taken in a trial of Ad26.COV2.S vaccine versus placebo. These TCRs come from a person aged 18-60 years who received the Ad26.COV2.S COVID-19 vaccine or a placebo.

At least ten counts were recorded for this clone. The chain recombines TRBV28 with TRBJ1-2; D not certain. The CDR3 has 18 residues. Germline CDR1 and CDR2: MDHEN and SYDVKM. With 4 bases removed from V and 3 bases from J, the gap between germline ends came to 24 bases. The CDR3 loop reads CASSWGYSLPPQDYGYTF. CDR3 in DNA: TGTGCCAGCAGTTGGGGTTATTCCCTACCTCCCCAAGACTATGGCTACACCTTC.

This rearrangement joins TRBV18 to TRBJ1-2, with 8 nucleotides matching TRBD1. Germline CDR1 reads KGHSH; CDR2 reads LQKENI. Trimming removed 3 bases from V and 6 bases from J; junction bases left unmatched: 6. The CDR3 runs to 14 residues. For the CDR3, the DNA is TGTGCCAGCTCACCTAAGCTGACAGGGGATGGCTACACCTTC. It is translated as CASSPKLTGDGYTF.

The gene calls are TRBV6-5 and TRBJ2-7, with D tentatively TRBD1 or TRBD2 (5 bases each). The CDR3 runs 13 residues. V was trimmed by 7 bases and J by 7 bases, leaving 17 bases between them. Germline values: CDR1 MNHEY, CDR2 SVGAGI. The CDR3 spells CASTPRESGEQYF. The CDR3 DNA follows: TGTGCCAGCACCCCCAGGGAGTCTGGGGAGCAGTACTTC.

This CDR3 is CASSVQGTGWNTGELFF. DNA for the CDR3: TGTGCCAGCAGCGTACAGGGGACTGGCTGGAACACCGGGGAGCTGTTTTTT. The rearrangement joins TRBV9 to TRBJ2-2; D is perhaps TRBD1 or TRBD2 (6 bases each). CDR3 length: 17 residues. The V and J ends lost 1 base and 1 base respectively, with 14 bases between them. The germline V gene has CDR1 SGDLS and CDR2 YYNGEE.

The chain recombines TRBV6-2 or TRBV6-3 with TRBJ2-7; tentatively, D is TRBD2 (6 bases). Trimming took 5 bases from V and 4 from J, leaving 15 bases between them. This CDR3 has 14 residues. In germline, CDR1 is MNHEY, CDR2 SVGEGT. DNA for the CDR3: TGTGCCAGCAGTAAATCCGGGACTTTATACGAGCAGTACTTC. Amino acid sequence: CASSKSGTLYEQYF.

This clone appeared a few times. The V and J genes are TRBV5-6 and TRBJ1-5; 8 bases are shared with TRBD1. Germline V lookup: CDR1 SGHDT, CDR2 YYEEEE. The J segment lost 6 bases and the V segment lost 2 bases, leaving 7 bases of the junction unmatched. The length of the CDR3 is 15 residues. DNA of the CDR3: TGTGCCAGCAGCTTCTGGCAGGGGGCGGGTCAGCCCCAGCATTTT. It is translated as CASSFWQGAGQPQHF.

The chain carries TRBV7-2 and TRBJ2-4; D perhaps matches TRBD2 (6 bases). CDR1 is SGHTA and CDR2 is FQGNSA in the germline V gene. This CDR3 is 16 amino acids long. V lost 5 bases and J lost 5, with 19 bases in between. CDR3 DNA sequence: TGTGCCAGCAGCCGGGGCTTGGGTGGAGGGCAAAACATTCAGTACTTC. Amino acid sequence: CASSRGLGGGQNIQYF.

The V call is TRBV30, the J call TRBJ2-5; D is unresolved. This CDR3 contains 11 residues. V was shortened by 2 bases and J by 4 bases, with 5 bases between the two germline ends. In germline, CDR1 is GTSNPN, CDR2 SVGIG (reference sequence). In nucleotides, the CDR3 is TGTGCCTGGAGTCACTTAGAGACCCAGTACTTC. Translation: CAWSHLETQYF. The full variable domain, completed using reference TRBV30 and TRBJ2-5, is SQTIHQWPATLVQPVGSPLSLECTVEGTSNPNLYWYRQAAGRGLQLLFYSVGIGQISSEVPQNLSASRPQDRQFILSSKKLLLSDSGFYLCAWSHLETQYFGPGTRLLVL.

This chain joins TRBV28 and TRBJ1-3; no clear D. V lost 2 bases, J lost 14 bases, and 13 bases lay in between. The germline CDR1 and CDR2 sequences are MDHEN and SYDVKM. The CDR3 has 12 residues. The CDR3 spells CASSLGRTRVYF. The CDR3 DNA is TGTGCCAGCAGTTTAGGTCGGACCCGCGTATATTTT.

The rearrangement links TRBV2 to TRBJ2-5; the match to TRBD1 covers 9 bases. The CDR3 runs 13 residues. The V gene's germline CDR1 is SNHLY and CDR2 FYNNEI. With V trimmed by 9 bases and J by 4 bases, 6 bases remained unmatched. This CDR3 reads CASLTGGRETQYF. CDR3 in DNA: TGTGCCAGTCTGACAGGGGGTCGAGAGACCCAGTACTTC. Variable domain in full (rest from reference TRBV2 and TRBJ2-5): EPEVTQTPSHQVTQMGQEVILRCVPISNHLYFYWYRQILGQKVEFLVSFYNNEISEKSEIFDDQFSVERPDGSNFTLKIRSTKLEDSAMYFCASLTGGRETQYFGPGTRLLVL.

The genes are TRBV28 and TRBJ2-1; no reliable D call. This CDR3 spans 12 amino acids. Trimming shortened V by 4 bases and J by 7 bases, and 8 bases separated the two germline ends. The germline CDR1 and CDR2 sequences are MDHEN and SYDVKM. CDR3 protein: CASSSLPNEQFF. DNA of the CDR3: TGTGCCAGCAGTTCCCTTCCAAATGAGCAGTTCTTC.

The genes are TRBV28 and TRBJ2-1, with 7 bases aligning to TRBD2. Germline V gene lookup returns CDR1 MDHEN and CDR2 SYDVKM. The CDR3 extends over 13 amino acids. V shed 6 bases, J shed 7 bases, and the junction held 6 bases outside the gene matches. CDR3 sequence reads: CASRWAGVNEQFF. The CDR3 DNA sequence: TGTGCCAGCAGATGGGCGGGAGTTAATGAGCAGTTCTTC.

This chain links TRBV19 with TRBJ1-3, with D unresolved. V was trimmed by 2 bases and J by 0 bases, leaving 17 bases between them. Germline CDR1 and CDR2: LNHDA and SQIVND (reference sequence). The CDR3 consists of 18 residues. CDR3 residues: CASSIRSGSASSGNTIYF. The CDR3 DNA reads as TGTGCCAGTAGTATACGAAGTGGATCCGCCAGCTCTGGAAACACCATATATTTT.

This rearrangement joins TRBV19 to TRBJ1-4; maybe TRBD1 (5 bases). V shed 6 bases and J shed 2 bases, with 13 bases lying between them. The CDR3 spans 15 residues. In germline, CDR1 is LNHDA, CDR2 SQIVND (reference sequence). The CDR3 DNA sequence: TGTGCCAGTAGCTCCGGTGGGGGTACTAATGAAAAACTGTTTTTT. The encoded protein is CASSSGGGTNEKLFF.

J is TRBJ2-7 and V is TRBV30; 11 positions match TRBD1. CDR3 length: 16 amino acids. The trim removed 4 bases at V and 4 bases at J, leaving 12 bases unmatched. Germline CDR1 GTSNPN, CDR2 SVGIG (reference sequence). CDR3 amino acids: CAWKTPGTGGSYEQYF. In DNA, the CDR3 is TGTGCCTGGAAGACCCCGGGGACAGGGGGTTCTTACGAGCAGTACTTC. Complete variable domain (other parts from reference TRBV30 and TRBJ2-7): SQTIHQWPATLVQPVGSPLSLECTVEGTSNPNLYWYRQAAGRGLQLLFYSVGIGQISSEVPQNLSASRPQDRQFILSSKKLLLSDSGFYLCAWKTPGTGGSYEQYFGPGTRLTVT.

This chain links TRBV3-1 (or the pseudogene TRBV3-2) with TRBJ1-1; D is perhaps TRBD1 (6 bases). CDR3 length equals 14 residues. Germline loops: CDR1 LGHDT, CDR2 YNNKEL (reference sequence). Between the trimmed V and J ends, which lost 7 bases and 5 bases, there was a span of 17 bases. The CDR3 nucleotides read TGTGCCAGCAAACGCAGGGGAGATGGGACTGAAGCTTTCTTT. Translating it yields CASKRRGDGTEAFF.